This is a list of T cell receptor beta chains from one sample in a study of CD8+ T cells in alopecia areata. Some clones are missing from TCRdb's copy, which holds only in-frame ones; the method was immunoSEQ multiplex PCR. The sample contains about 180,000 clones, approximately 70% of which appear only once. This sample comprised CD8+ T cells sorted from blood, obtained at week 0. Every receptor here comes from a human donor with alopecia areata. CDR3s include the opening cysteine and the closing phenylalanine or tryptophan. The order of the fields is D gene, J gene, clone size, V gene, CDR3 length, CDR3 DNA, CDR3 protein. D genes are given only for firm matches. Size tells how often a clone was seen (once, few, many) or the class of an expanded clone, and some rows leave it out.

d_gene: .; j_gene: TRBJ1-6; abundance: .; v_gene: TRBV14; len: 19; CDR3nt: TGTGCCAGCAGCCAAGAACCCTGGGGTGACAGGCGGTGGCCTTCACCCCTCCACTTT; CDR3aa: CASSQEPWGDRRWPSPLHF
d_gene: .; j_gene: TRBJ1-2; abundance: .; v_gene: TRBV29-1; len: 12; CDR3nt: TGCAGCGTACATGAAGGGAGCTATGGCTACACCTTC; CDR3aa: CSVHEGSYGYTF
d_gene: TRBD2; j_gene: TRBJ2-5; abundance: .; v_gene: TRBV7-7; len: 18; CDR3nt: TGTGCTAGCAGTCGGAGACTAGCGGGGGCCCCCAGTTCTGGGACCCAGTACTTC; CDR3aa: CASSRRLAGAPSSGTQYF
d_gene: .; j_gene: TRBJ1-2; abundance: few; v_gene: TRBV9; len: 16; CDR3nt: TGTGCCAGCAGCGCCCCGTCGACAGGAGGAAACTATGGCTACACCTTC; CDR3aa: CASSAPSTGGNYGYTF
d_gene: TRBD1; j_gene: TRBJ1-1; abundance: .; v_gene: TRBV6-5; len: 12; CDR3nt: TGTGCCAGCAGGGGACAGGAGCCCGAAGCTTTCTTT; CDR3aa: CASRGQEPEAFF
d_gene: .; j_gene: TRBJ2-3; abundance: .; v_gene: TRBV13; len: 15; CDR3nt: TGTGCCAGCCAGGGACTTCCCACCAGCACAGATACGCAGTATTTT; CDR3aa: CASQGLPTSTDTQYF
d_gene: .; j_gene: TRBJ2-7; abundance: .; v_gene: TRBV20-1; len: 10; CDR3nt: TGCAGTGCTGCTGACTACGAGCAGTACTTC; CDR3aa: CSAADYEQYF
d_gene: TRBD1; j_gene: TRBJ1-1; abundance: .; v_gene: TRBV6-1; len: 13; CDR3nt: TGTGCCAGCAGGGACAGGGCGAACACTGAAGCTTTCTTT; CDR3aa: CASRDRANTEAFF
d_gene: TRBD1; j_gene: TRBJ1-1; abundance: .; v_gene: TRBV30; len: 16; CDR3nt: TGTGCCTGGAGTGTTGTGAGGGGGCGTGAATACACTGAAGCTTTCTTT; CDR3aa: CAWSVVRGREYTEAFF
d_gene: .; j_gene: TRBJ1-5; abundance: .; v_gene: TRBV6-5; len: 13; CDR3nt: TGTGCCAGCAGTGCGGGGGTTAGTCAGCCCCAGCATTTT; CDR3aa: CASSAGVSQPQHF
d_gene: .; j_gene: TRBJ2-2; abundance: .; v_gene: TRBV20-1; len: 11; CDR3nt: TGCAGTGCTAGACTGACCGGGGAGCTGTTTTTT; CDR3aa: CSARLTGELFF
d_gene: TRBD1; j_gene: TRBJ1-4; abundance: .; v_gene: TRBV5-6; len: 14; CDR3nt: TGTGCCAGCAGCTCCATGACAGGGATTGAAAAACTGTTTTTT; CDR3aa: CASSSMTGIEKLFF
d_gene: .; j_gene: TRBJ1-6; abundance: .; v_gene: TRBV30; len: 14; CDR3nt: TGTGCCTGGAGTGTTGGGGTCCGTAACTCACCCCTCCACTTT; CDR3aa: CAWSVGVRNSPLHF
d_gene: .; j_gene: TRBJ2-2; abundance: .; v_gene: TRBV5-5; len: 16; CDR3nt: TGTGCCAGCAGCTTGGCCCAGAGGGTGTACACCGGGGAGCTGTTTTTT; CDR3aa: CASSLAQRVYTGELFF
d_gene: TRBD2; j_gene: TRBJ2-3; abundance: few; v_gene: TRBV6-5; len: 15; CDR3nt: TGTGCCAGCACCATAGCGGGGGGGGACACAGATACGCAGTATTTT; CDR3aa: CASTIAGGDTDTQYF
d_gene: .; j_gene: TRBJ2-1; abundance: .; v_gene: TRBV13; len: 13; CDR3nt: TGTGCCAGCAGCTTAGGACCGATCAATGAGCAGTTCTTC; CDR3aa: CASSLGPINEQFF
d_gene: TRBD1; j_gene: TRBJ1-4; abundance: .; v_gene: TRBV5-1; len: 15; CDR3nt: TGCGCCAGCAGCCTACCCGGGACAGGGAGGGAAAAACTGTTTTTT; CDR3aa: CASSLPGTGREKLFF
d_gene: .; j_gene: TRBJ2-6; abundance: few; v_gene: TRBV29-1; len: 16; CDR3nt: TGCAGCGTTGAAGATTCGGGAGCCTCTGGGGCCAACGTCCTGACTTTC; CDR3aa: CSVEDSGASGANVLTF
d_gene: .; j_gene: TRBJ2-7; abundance: once; v_gene: TRBV7-6; len: 13; CDR3nt: TGTGCCAGCAGCCCCGTGGGCGGGATGGAGCAGTACTTC; CDR3aa: CASSPVGGMEQYF
d_gene: .; j_gene: TRBJ1-5; abundance: .; v_gene: TRBV13; len: 14; CDR3nt: TGTGCCAGCAGCTCCGGGCAGAGCAATCAGCCCCAGCATTTT; CDR3aa: CASSSGQSNQPQHF
d_gene: .; j_gene: TRBJ1-6; abundance: .; v_gene: TRBV11-1; len: 14; CDR3nt: TGTGCCAGCAGCTTAGCAGGAGCCAATTCACCCCTCCACTTT; CDR3aa: CASSLAGANSPLHF
d_gene: .; j_gene: TRBJ2-7; abundance: .; v_gene: TRBV30; len: 14; CDR3nt: TGTGCCTGGATCCCAAGGACCCTCTCCTACGAGCAGTACTTC; CDR3aa: CAWIPRTLSYEQYF
d_gene: .; j_gene: TRBJ1-2; abundance: .; v_gene: TRBV9; len: 13; CDR3nt: TGTGCCAGCAGCAAAGGGGTGACCTATGGCTACACCTTC; CDR3aa: CASSKGVTYGYTF
d_gene: .; j_gene: TRBJ2-5; abundance: .; v_gene: TRBV4-1; len: 19; CDR3nt: TGCGCCAGCAGCCAAGTCGACAACGGGGGGCCGACCTTCCAAGAGACCCAGTACTTC; CDR3aa: CASSQVDNGGPTFQETQYF
d_gene: .; j_gene: TRBJ1-1; abundance: .; v_gene: TRBV6-6; len: 14; CDR3nt: TGTGCCAGCAGCCCTTTAAGGGCGGGCACTGAAGCTTTCTTT; CDR3aa: CASSPLRAGTEAFF
d_gene: .; j_gene: TRBJ1-2; abundance: few; v_gene: TRBV29-1; len: 14; CDR3nt: TGCAGCGTCCCCACCCCGGGGCCCAGCTATGGCTACACCTTC; CDR3aa: CSVPTPGPSYGYTF
d_gene: .; j_gene: TRBJ1-5; abundance: once; v_gene: TRBV7-7; len: 17; CDR3nt: TGTGCCAGCAGCTTAGCATGGCAGGGGAAGGGCAATCAGCCCCAGCATTTT; CDR3aa: CASSLAWQGKGNQPQHF
d_gene: .; j_gene: TRBJ1-1; abundance: .; v_gene: TRBV29-1; len: 16; CDR3nt: TGCAGCGTTGGCCCCAGGGGAGGCGCCCGTGGGCTTGAAGCTTTCTTT; CDR3aa: CSVGPRGGARGLEAFF
d_gene: .; j_gene: TRBJ1-1; abundance: once; v_gene: TRBV27; len: 15; CDR3nt: TGTGCCAGCAGTTTAATCCCGGTGCGTGGTACTGAAGCTTTCTTT; CDR3aa: CASSLIPVRGTEAFF
d_gene: .; j_gene: TRBJ2-5; abundance: few; v_gene: TRBV29-1; len: 12; CDR3nt: TGCAGCGTTTACGGGGGCTCAGAGACCCAGTACTTC; CDR3aa: CSVYGGSETQYF
d_gene: TRBD1; j_gene: TRBJ2-2; abundance: .; v_gene: TRBV29-1; len: 17; CDR3nt: TGCAGCGTTGAGGTTTTCTCGACAGGGGGGGACACCGGGGAGCTGTTTTTT; CDR3aa: CSVEVFSTGGDTGELFF
d_gene: .; j_gene: TRBJ1-6; abundance: .; v_gene: TRBV2; len: 14; CDR3nt: TGTGCCAGCAGTCGACAGTCCTATAATTCACCCCTCCACTTT; CDR3aa: CASSRQSYNSPLHF
d_gene: .; j_gene: TRBJ1-1; abundance: few; v_gene: TRBV7-9; len: 12; CDR3nt: TGTGCCAGCAGCCAGGGCTCCACTGAAGCTTTCTTT; CDR3aa: CASSQGSTEAFF
d_gene: .; j_gene: TRBJ2-7; abundance: .; v_gene: TRBV9; len: 12; CDR3nt: TGTGCCAGCAGCGTCCCGGGGGACGAGCAGTACTTC; CDR3aa: CASSVPGDEQYF
d_gene: .; j_gene: TRBJ1-1; abundance: .; v_gene: TRBV9; len: 13; CDR3nt: TGTGCCAGCAGCGTAGTTGGGGAGGCTGAAGCTTTCTTT; CDR3aa: CASSVVGEAEAFF
d_gene: .; j_gene: TRBJ1-1; abundance: .; v_gene: TRBV6-1; len: 14; CDR3nt: TGTGCCAGCAGTGAAATGAGGAAGAACACTGAAGCTTTCTTT; CDR3aa: CASSEMRKNTEAFF
d_gene: .; j_gene: TRBJ1-1; abundance: .; v_gene: TRBV29-1; len: 13; CDR3nt: TGCAGCGTTGGACAAACTAACGACGCTGAAGCTTTCTTT; CDR3aa: CSVGQTNDAEAFF
d_gene: .; j_gene: TRBJ2-5; abundance: many; v_gene: TRBV29-1; len: 13; CDR3nt: TGCAGCGTTGAAGATCTTCGGGTTGGGACCCAGTACTTC; CDR3aa: CSVEDLRVGTQYF
d_gene: .; j_gene: TRBJ2-1; abundance: .; v_gene: TRBV5-1; len: 15; CDR3nt: TGCGCCAGCAGCTCTAGCAGCAGCTCCTACAATGAGCAGTTCTTC; CDR3aa: CASSSSSSSYNEQFF
d_gene: .; j_gene: TRBJ2-2; abundance: .; v_gene: TRBV12-5; len: 16; CDR3nt: TGTGCTAGTGGTACAGAGCAACAGTCGAACACCGGGGAGCTGTTTTTT; CDR3aa: CASGTEQQSNTGELFF
d_gene: .; j_gene: TRBJ2-1; abundance: .; v_gene: TRBV4-2; len: 13; CDR3nt: TGTGCCAGCAGCCAACCCTCGAACAATGAGCAGTTCTTC; CDR3aa: CASSQPSNNEQFF
d_gene: .; j_gene: TRBJ1-6; abundance: .; v_gene: TRBV5-1; len: 15; CDR3nt: TGCGCCAGCAGTGGTACAGGCGGAGGCAATTCACCCCTCCACTTT; CDR3aa: CASSGTGGGNSPLHF
d_gene: .; j_gene: TRBJ2-7; abundance: .; v_gene: TRBV14; len: 13; CDR3nt: TGTGCCAGCAGCCAAGTTGATCGCTACGAGCAGTACTTC; CDR3aa: CASSQVDRYEQYF
d_gene: TRBD2; j_gene: TRBJ2-3; abundance: .; v_gene: TRBV4-2; len: 16; CDR3nt: TGTGCCAGCAGGCAGGAGCGGGGGGGCCGTGGAGATACGCAGTATTTT; CDR3aa: CASRQERGGRGDTQYF